This T cell receptor beta chain was retrieved from a study of T cells in Graves' hyperthyroidism and ophthalmopathy. V gave up 3 bases and J gave up 4 bases; unmatched junction bases: 14. The V gene's germline CDR1 is SGHRS and CDR2 YFSETQ. The CDR3 has 17 amino acids. Regions amplified from RNA transcripts were the TCR beta CDR3 regions. First-round RT-PCR targeting the TCR CDR3 was performed with the HTBI primer set. One entry per CDR3 protein results from TCRdb running MiXCR on the multiplex PCR reads. The sample contains 480,000 or so distinct CDR3 sequences, over 13% of which appear only once. Ten or more counts support this clonotype. Hyperthyroidism patients were newly diagnosed, had disease duration under 2 months, and were aged 18 to 65 years.

This chain links TRBV5-1 with TRBJ1-2; 8 positions agree with TRBD1. The sample comprised blood. This clonotype was sampled from a woman between 18 and 29 years old with Graves' hyperthyroidism. In nucleotides, the CDR3 is TGCGCCAGCAGCTCACAGGGGGGCGATTTACGTAGCTATGGCTACACCTTC. Amino acids: CASSSQGGDLRSYGYTF. Complete variable domain (other parts from reference TRBV5-1 and TRBJ1-2): KAGVTQTPRYLIKTRGQQVTLSCSPISGHRSVSWYQQTPGQGLQFLFEYFSETQRNKGNFPGRFSGRQFSNSRSEMNVSTLELGDSALYLCASSSQGGDLRSYGYTFGSGTRLTVV.